The next 3 T cell receptor beta chains were all read from a single sample in a study of T cell repertoires in cytomegalovirus infection. These receptors lack a known antigen. TCRdb itself ran the reads through MiXCR, one entry per CDR3 protein. Among 680,000 or so distinct CDR3 sequences listed, roughly 30% were seen once. Sequencing was performed on cultured PBMCs, taken from culture after CMV antigen stimulation. The receptors here all came from a human donor in good health (CMV status not recorded). Some clones in this sample may be carry-over from other donors' samples.

This chain uses TRBV6-1 with TRBJ2-1, with 14 bases lining up with TRBD2. The V and J ends lost 6 bases and 12 bases, in that order; junction bases with no gene match: 10. The germline CDR1 and CDR2 sequences are MNHNS and SASEGT. This CDR3 contains 15 residues. The CDR3 sequence is CASRPGLAGALRQFF. CDR3 nucleotides: TGTGCCAGCAGACCGGGACTAGCGGGGGCCTTAAGGCAGTTCTTC.

This clonotype turned up a few times. This sequence joins TRBV27 and TRBJ2-1; 10 bases fit TRBD2. CDR1 is MNHEY, CDR2 SMNVEV, per germline (reference sequence). After removal of 0 bases from V and 12 bases from J, the junction contained 8 bases not matched to a gene. This CDR3 is 15 amino acids long. The chain's CDR3 is CASSLSLAGASLQFF. The CDR3 DNA is TGTGCCAGCAGTTTATCCCTAGCGGGGGCGTCGTTGCAGTTCTTC.

The CDR3 reads CASSIWGRLGEETQYF. The CDR3 nucleotides are TGTGCCAGTAGTATTTGGGGCAGGTTGGGGGAAGAGACCCAGTACTTC. This chain connects TRBV19 to TRBJ2-5, with D possibly called TRBD1 or TRBD2 (5 bases each). The CDR3 has 16 residues. CDR1 is LNHDA and CDR2 is SQIVND in the germline V gene (reference sequence). V lost 3 bases, J lost 3 bases, and 17 bases lay in between. Full variable domain (remainder filled in from reference TRBV19 and TRBJ2-5): DGGITQSPKYLFRKEGQNVTLSCEQNLNHDAMYWYRQDPGQGLRLIYYSQIVNDFQKGDIAEGYSVSREKKESFPLTVTSAQKNPTAFYLCASSIWGRLGEETQYFGPGTRLLVL.